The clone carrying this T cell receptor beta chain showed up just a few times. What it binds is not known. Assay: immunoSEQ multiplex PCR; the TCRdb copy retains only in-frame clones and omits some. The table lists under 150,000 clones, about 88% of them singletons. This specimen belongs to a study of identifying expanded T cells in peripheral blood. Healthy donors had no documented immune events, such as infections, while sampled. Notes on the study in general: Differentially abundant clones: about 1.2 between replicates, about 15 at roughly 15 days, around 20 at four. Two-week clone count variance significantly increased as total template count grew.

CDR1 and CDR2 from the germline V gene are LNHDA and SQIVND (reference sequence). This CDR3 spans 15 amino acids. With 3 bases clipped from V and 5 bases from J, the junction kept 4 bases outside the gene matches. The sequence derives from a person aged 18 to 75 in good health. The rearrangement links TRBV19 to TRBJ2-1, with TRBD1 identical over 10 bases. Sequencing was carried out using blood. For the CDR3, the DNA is TGTGCCAGTAGTATCTGGGACAGGGGCAACAATGAGCAGTTCTTC. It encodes CASSIWDRGNNEQFF.